Below, 17 T cell receptor beta chains from the same sample are listed, as sequenced in a study of CD8+ T cells in alopecia areata. Sequencing templates came from extracted RNA that was reverse transcribed into cDNA. Generated by immunoSEQ multiplex PCR, the TCRdb table keeps only in-frame clones and is missing some. The data hold more than 110,000 clones, with about 60% observed a single time. The source material was CD4+ T cells sorted from blood, sampled at week 0. These receptors were obtained from a human donor with alopecia areata.

The chain couples TRBV27 to TRBJ1-6; D remains ambiguous. With 3 bases removed from V and 10 bases from J, the gap between germline ends came to 13 bases. The CDR3 extends over 14 amino acids. Germline V gene sequence: CDR1 MNHEY, CDR2 SMNVEV (reference sequence). The CDR3 DNA reads as TGTGCCAGCAGTTTCAAGGCTGGACGATCACCCCTCCACTTT. Translating it yields CASSFKAGRSPLHF.

The chain has TRBV4-2 and TRBJ2-7; maybe TRBD1 (6 bases). Germline assignment: CDR1 LGHNA and CDR2 YNFKEQ. V was clipped by 0 bases and J by 0 bases, with 15 bases between them. CDR3 length: 17 amino acids. The CDR3 loop is CASSQDPFRGSSYEQYF. DNA of the CDR3: TGTGCCAGCAGCCAAGACCCCTTCAGGGGCTCCTCCTACGAGCAGTACTTC.

This rearrangement joins TRBV6-6 to TRBJ1-1, with D maybe TRBD1 (6 bases). Germline-derived CDR1 and CDR2 are MNHNY and SVGAGI (reference sequence). Trimming cost V 10 bases and J 3 bases, with 18 bases left between them. The CDR3 covers 14 residues. DNA for the CDR3: TGTGCCATCACGTACGCACAGGGTTACACTGAAGCTTTCTTT. Residues: CAITYAQGYTEAFF.

V gene TRBV30 combines with J gene TRBJ1-1; D unclear. The CDR3 totals 12 residues. V lost 2 bases and J 7 bases, leaving 11 bases between the germline ends. CDR1 and CDR2 from the germline V gene are GTSNPN and SVGIG (reference sequence). DNA of the CDR3: TGTGCCTGGAGTCATACCCCCATTGAAGCTTTCTTT. Residues: CAWSHTPIEAFF. The full variable domain, in which reference TRBV30 and TRBJ1-1 provide the parts outside the CDR3, is SQTIHQWPATLVQPVGSPLSLECTVEGTSNPNLYWYRQAAGRGLQLLFYSVGIGQISSEVPQNLSASRPQDRQFILSSKKLLLSDSGFYLCAWSHTPIEAFFGQGTRLTVV.

The chain recombines TRBV30 with TRBJ2-6; no firm D call. V was trimmed by 3 bases and J by 4 bases, leaving 16 bases between them. There are 16 residues in the CDR3. Per germline, CDR1 GTSNPN and CDR2 SVGIG (reference sequence). The CDR3 is CAWRSLGSAGANVLTF. CDR3 sequence (DNA): TGTGCCTGGAGGTCGCTGGGTTCGGCGGGGGCCAACGTCCTGACTTTC.

This clone was detected a few times. This chain joins TRBV30 and TRBJ2-6; 7 nucleotides align to TRBD1. This CDR3 is 14 amino acids long. V dropped 8 bases and J dropped 0; count of bases not matched to a gene: 4. CDR1 and CDR2 (germline): GTSNPN, SVGIG (reference sequence). The CDR3 loop reads CARQGSSGANVLTF. The DNA of the CDR3 is TGTGCCCGACAGGGTTCCTCTGGGGCCAACGTCCTGACTTTC. Variable domain in full (rest from reference TRBV30 and TRBJ2-6): SQTIHQWPATLVQPVGSPLSLECTVEGTSNPNLYWYRQAAGRGLQLLFYSVGIGQISSEVPQNLSASRPQDRQFILSSKKLLLSDSGFYLCARQGSSGANVLTFGAGSRLTVL.

The V and J genes are TRBV7-2 and TRBJ1-1, with D maybe TRBD1 (6 bases). Germline V lookup: CDR1 SGHTA, CDR2 FQGNSA. V gave up 4 bases and J gave up 7 bases, with 13 bases separating them. The CDR3 is 13 amino acids. CDR3 DNA: TGTGCCAGCAGCTCACAACAGGGTTATGAAGCTTTCTTT. It codes for CASSSQQGYEAFF.

This CDR3 reads CASSGTDANTGELFF. The DNA for the CDR3 is TGTGCCAGCAGTGGGACAGACGCGAACACCGGGGAGCTGTTTTTT. This chain uses TRBV6-5 with TRBJ2-2; TRBD1 aligns across 7 bases. CDR1 MNHEY and CDR2 SVGAGI come from the germline V gene. There are 15 residues in the CDR3. The V segment lost 5 bases and the J segment 0 bases; nucleotides outside the gene matches: 3.

The chain links TRBV30 to TRBJ1-2; D perhaps matches TRBD1 (5 bases). V shed 4 bases and J shed 4 bases, with 13 bases lying between them. Germline CDR1 is GTSNPN and CDR2 is SVGIG (reference sequence). The CDR3 totals 13 residues. This CDR3 is CAWTGMSPYGYTF. CDR3 DNA sequence: TGTGCCTGGACAGGGATGTCTCCCTATGGCTACACCTTC.

The genes are TRBV7-9 and TRBJ2-3; no definite D call. The germline V and J ends were trimmed by 3 bases and 2 bases, with 3 bases remaining between them. The CDR3 is made up of 12 amino acids. The germline V gene encodes CDR1 SEHNR and CDR2 FQNEAQ (reference sequence). CDR3 residues: CASSFITDTQYF. CDR3 DNA: TGTGCCAGCAGCTTTATCACAGATACGCAGTATTTT.

Here the CDR3 DNA reads TGTGCCAGCAGTCCGGGACAGGGGGTGACCCAGTACTTC. It translates to CASSPGQGVTQYF. The rearrangement uses TRBV27 and TRBJ2-5; TRBD1 aligns across 11 bases. The CDR3 length is 13 residues. Germline V gene data show CDR1 as MNHEY and CDR2 as SMNVEV (reference sequence). V lost 5 bases and J lost 7; bases outside the gene matches: 3.

This chain links TRBV15 with TRBJ2-7, with D perhaps TRBD1 (5 bases). The CDR3 covers 13 residues. Looked up from germline, CDR1 is LNHNV and CDR2 is YYDKDF (reference sequence). Trimming took 0 bases from V and 4 from J, leaving 7 bases between them. The CDR3 region is CATSRDSGYEQYF. CDR3 DNA sequence: TGTGCCACCAGCAGAGATTCAGGGTACGAGCAGTACTTC.

This rearrangement joins TRBV5-1 to TRBJ1-1; 9 bases align to TRBD1. V was clipped by 4 bases and J by 4 bases; unmatched bases: 5. CDR3 size: 14 residues. Germline V gives CDR1 SGHRS, CDR2 YFSETQ. The CDR3 bases are TGCGCCAGCAGCGTACAGGGGGCAGGCACTGAAGCTTTCTTT. This translates into CASSVQGAGTEAFF.

The chain employs TRBV5-1 and TRBJ2-1; 10 nucleotides agree with TRBD2. Trimming at V came to 5 bases and at J to 3 bases, leaving 8 bases not matched to a gene. The germline CDR1 and CDR2 sequences are SGHRS and YFSETQ. This CDR3 spans 16 amino acids. The CDR3 DNA follows: TGCGCCAGCAGTTCGGACCCTAGCGGGGGCTACAATGAGCAGTTCTTC. Its translation: CASSSDPSGGYNEQFF.

This rearrangement joins TRBV15 to TRBJ2-7, with D unclear. The CDR3 totals 17 residues. Per the germline V gene, CDR1 is LNHNV and CDR2 is YYDKDF (reference sequence). V lost 0 bases and J 2 bases, leaving 17 bases between the germline ends. CDR3 amino acids: CATSRDVVGVVPYEQYF. DNA for the CDR3: TGTGCCACCAGCAGAGATGTGGTTGGGGTCGTCCCCTACGAGCAGTACTTC.

The V gene is TRBV29-1, the J gene TRBJ1-1; possibly TRBD1 for D (5 bases). Between the trimmed V and J ends, which lost 7 bases and 0 bases, there was a span of 12 bases. Germline CDR1 is SQVTM and CDR2 is ANQGSEA. This CDR3 contains 13 residues. The CDR3 here is CSARQTLNTEAFF. CDR3 bases: TGCAGCGCCAGACAGACCCTGAACACTGAAGCTTTCTTT.

In its sample, this clone was seen a few times. The chain links TRBV9 to TRBJ2-7; 8 nucleotides align to TRBD1. The length of the CDR3 is 16 residues. CDR1 is SGDLS, CDR2 YYNGEE, per germline. J lost 6 bases, V lost 0 bases, and 11 bases had no gene match. In DNA form, the CDR3 reads TGTGCCAGCAGCGTAGCTGGGGGCAGGGGGCTCGGCGAGCAGTACTTC. Translated: CASSVAGGRGLGEQYF.